This T cell receptor beta chain derives from a study of T-cell memory formation after mild COVID-19. Between the trimmed V and J ends, which lost 0 bases and 5 bases, there was a span of 11 bases. From germline, CDR1 is SGDLS and CDR2 YYNGEE. The CDR3 contains 14 residues. TCRdb reprocessed the 5' RACE reads via MiXCR and lists one record per CDR3 protein. Of about half a million distinct CDR3 sequences listed, roughly 20% are singletons. The sequenced sample consisted of PBMCs or a T cell subset sorted from them (not recorded which). The clonotype was recovered from an adult woman who had mild COVID-19 (a few samples of this study predate the infection). Cell type and time point are not known. This rearrangement joins TRBV9 to TRBJ1-2; D is undetermined. In nucleotides, the CDR3 is TGTGCCAGCAGCGTAGAGGGTGCCGGATATGGCTACACCTTC. As protein: CASSVEGAGYGYTF.